This TCR beta chain appears in the sequencing data of a study of blood T cell repertoires in COVID-19. TCRdb keeps only in-frame clones here, not all; method: immunoSEQ multiplex PCR. The top ten hold more than 2% of the sample, which has 130,000 or so clones, about 81% seen once. Each participant's cohort was designated according to participant-reported clinical history. Germline lookup yields CDR1 MNHEY and CDR2 SVGEGT. This CDR3 is 13 amino acids long. Trimming shortened V by 2 bases and J by 8 bases, and 12 bases separated the two germline ends. This chain joins TRBV6-2 or TRBV6-3 and TRBJ1-2; D gene ambiguous. The sequence was collected from a middle-aged man with acute COVID-19. The sample taken for sequencing was PBMCs or T cells enriched from blood (not recorded which). The CDR3 loop reads CASSYDGVGGYTF. CDR3 bases: TGTGCCAGCAGTTACGACGGGGTGGGAGGCTACACCTTC.